The 26 T cell receptor beta chains below come from one sample, sequenced in a study of T cell repertoires in cytomegalovirus infection. These receptors are not linked to any known antigen. Via MiXCR, TCRdb re-called the reads, giving one row per CDR3 protein. Among some 480,000 distinct CDR3 sequences listed, 30% to 35% were seen once. Sequencing was performed on cultured PBMCs, taken from culture after CMV antigen stimulation. These receptors were obtained from a human donor in good health (CMV status not recorded). Some clones in this sample may be carry-over from other donors' samples.

CDR3: CASSGDGYTF. The CDR3 DNA is TGTGCCAGCAGTGGTGATGGCTACACCTTC. The chain couples TRBV2 to TRBJ1-2; the D is unclear. The V gene's germline CDR1 is SNHLY and CDR2 FYNNEI. This CDR3 region has 10 residues. Trimming removed 4 bases from V and 6 bases from J, with 3 bases in between.

This clonotype was observed a few times. The chain employs TRBV12-5 and TRBJ2-1; TRBD2 matches at 7 bases. The CDR3 length is 13 residues. The trim removed 7 bases at V and 3 bases at J, leaving 3 bases unmatched. Per the germline V gene, CDR1 is LGHNT and CDR2 is FRNRAP. CDR3 nucleotide sequence: TGTGCTAGTGCCCTAGCGGACTACAATGAGCAGTTCTTC. Translation gives CASALADYNEQFF.

This clonotype was seen once. This chain joins TRBV6-2 or TRBV6-3 and TRBJ1-1; D call uncertain. Germline CDR1 reads MNHEY; CDR2 reads SVGEGT. The CDR3 extends over 13 amino acids. V dropped 10 bases and J dropped 1 base, with 13 bases sitting between them. The CDR3 sequence: CATQIGRNTEAFF. Here the CDR3 DNA reads TGTGCCACGCAGATAGGTAGGAACACTGAAGCTTTCTTT.

CDR3 sequence reads: CASSDTGPNYGYTF. The CDR3 nucleotides are TGTGCCAGCAGTGACACAGGGCCTAACTATGGCTACACCTTC. The chain employs TRBV6-2 or TRBV6-3 and TRBJ1-2, with D possibly being TRBD1 (6 bases). The CDR3 loop spans 14 amino acids. Between the trimmed V and J ends, which lost 5 bases and 0 bases, there was a span of 10 bases. From germline, CDR1 is MNHEY and CDR2 SVGEGT.

The CDR3 reads CASGAPKVQTEAFF. The CDR3 nucleotides read TGTGCCAGCGGAGCACCGAAAGTGCAAACTGAAGCTTTCTTT. The genes are TRBV6-6 and TRBJ1-1, with no clear D. V was clipped by 8 bases and J by 5 bases, with 18 bases between them. The CDR3 has 14 amino acids. The germline gives CDR1 MNHNY, CDR2 SVGAGI (reference sequence).

The chain carries TRBV7-9 and TRBJ2-1; D may match TRBD1 or TRBD2 (5 bases each). The germline V and J ends were trimmed by 1 base and 5 bases, with 15 bases remaining between them. Germline values: CDR1 SEHNR, CDR2 FQNEAQ (reference sequence). The CDR3 sequence is 16 residues long. The CDR3 loop is CASSLGGPMMNNEQFF. As DNA, the CDR3 is TGTGCCAGCAGCTTAGGGGGACCAATGATGAACAATGAGCAGTTCTTC.

V and J are TRBV27 and TRBJ1-2; D may be TRBD1 (5 bases). The CDR3 runs 15 residues. The V gene's germline CDR1 is MNHEY and CDR2 SMNVEV (reference sequence). V shed 2 bases and J shed 8 bases, with 18 bases lying between them. Written as DNA, the CDR3 is TGTGCCAGCAGTTTAACCAGGCAGGGAAAGGGGGGCTACACCTTC. This encodes CASSLTRQGKGGYTF.

This chain links TRBV12-3 or TRBV12-4 with TRBJ2-2; 12 bases are shared with TRBD2. Trimming removed 5 bases from V and 7 bases from J; junction bases left unmatched: 5. This CDR3 has 15 amino acids. In nucleotides, the CDR3 is TGTGCCAGCAGTATCGGACTAGCGGGATTCGGGGAGCTGTTTTTT. Amino acid sequence: CASSIGLAGFGELFF.

The genes are TRBV7-8 and TRBJ2-1, with TRBD2 as a possible D gene (7 bases). This CDR3 has 16 amino acids. The V end lost 1 base, the J end lost 2 bases, and 12 bases lay between the germline ends. Germline values: CDR1 SGHVS, CDR2 FQNEAQ. The CDR3 nucleotides are TGTGCCAGCAGCTTAGTAGGGGGGGGAACCTACAATGAGCAGTTCTTC. It yields the protein CASSLVGGGTYNEQFF.

This clonotype has ten or more counts. The V and J genes are TRBV12-3 or TRBV12-4 and TRBJ1-6; D call uncertain. The V end lost 3 bases, the J end lost 0 bases, and 9 bases lay between the germline ends. CDR3 length: 16 residues. This chain's CDR3 is CASSLTGSSYNSPLHF. The CDR3 DNA reads TGTGCCAGCAGTTTGACGGGAAGCTCCTATAATTCACCCCTCCACTTT.

This clonotype occurred a few times. The chain links TRBV11-2 to TRBJ2-1; D possibly corresponds to TRBD2 (5 bases). V lost 4 bases to trimming and J lost 11 bases, with 12 bases between them. The CDR3 has 12 amino acids. The germline CDR1 and CDR2 sequences are SGHAT and FQNNGV. CDR3 sequence reads: CASSSSTGKQFF. Here the CDR3 DNA reads TGTGCCAGCAGCTCCTCAACCGGGAAGCAGTTCTTC.

Only a few counts were recorded for this clonotype. The V and J genes are TRBV4-1 and TRBJ1-5; no clear D. The CDR3 extends over 14 amino acids. Trimming left V 1 base short and J 4 bases short, with 8 bases between. CDR1 and CDR2 (germline): MGHRA, YSYEKL. The CDR3 region has the DNA TGCGCCAGCAGCCAAGCGGCCAGGAATCAGCCCCAGCATTTT. Translation gives CASSQAARNQPQHF.

This clonotype was seen only a few times. The genes are TRBV12-3 or TRBV12-4 and TRBJ1-5, with unresolved D. CDR3 length equals 14 residues. The V gene lost 7 bases and the J gene lost 4 bases, with 14 bases spanning the gap. The CDR3 sequence is CASTAGLGNQPQHF. CDR3 sequence (DNA): TGTGCCAGCACCGCCGGGTTGGGGAATCAGCCCCAGCATTTT.

At least ten counts were recorded for this clonotype. The J gene is TRBJ2-7, the V gene TRBV7-2; 7 positions match TRBD1. The V gene end was trimmed by 5 bases and the J gene end by 5 bases; junction bases not matched to a gene: 6. Germline V gives CDR1 SGHTA, CDR2 FQGNSA. This CDR3 has 13 amino acids. In DNA form, the CDR3 reads TGTGCCAGCAGCCCACAGGGGACCCACGAGCAGTACTTC. Amino acid sequence: CASSPQGTHEQYF.

J is TRBJ2-3 and V is TRBV27, with 7 positions matching TRBD2. Per the germline V gene, CDR1 is MNHEY and CDR2 is SMNVEV (reference sequence). J lost 4 bases, V lost 3 bases, and 7 bases had no gene match. This CDR3 is built from 15 residues. The chain's CDR3 is CASSLGGSRADTQYF. CDR3 nucleotide sequence: TGTGCCAGCAGTTTGGGCGGGAGTCGGGCAGATACGCAGTATTTT.

The chain has TRBV7-8 and TRBJ1-4, with D possibly matching TRBD1 (6 bases). V lost 2 bases and J 5 bases, leaving 15 bases between the germline ends. The CDR3 totals 16 residues. Germline V gene lookup returns CDR1 SGHVS and CDR2 FQNEAQ. CDR3 DNA: TGTGCCAGCAGCTTAAGGCCTAACAGGGACAATGAAAAACTGTTTTTT. Amino acids: CASSLRPNRDNEKLFF.

The chain uses TRBV29-1 and TRBJ2-6; D might be TRBD2 (7 bases). Deletions cut 7 bases from V and 0 bases from J, with 10 bases between. CDR3 length equals 14 residues. Germline V gives CDR1 SQVTM, CDR2 ANQGSEA. The CDR3 region is CSARGASGANVLTF. The CDR3, as DNA: TGCAGCGCCCGGGGGGCCTCTGGGGCCAACGTCCTGACTTTC.

The chain uses TRBV7-2 and TRBJ2-7, with D uncertain. Germline assignment: CDR1 SGHTA and CDR2 FQGNSA. Trimming shortened V by 4 bases and J by 6 bases, and 16 bases separated the two germline ends. CDR3 length equals 14 residues. Here the CDR3 reads CASSSSTPWGEQYF. In DNA form, the CDR3 reads TGTGCCAGCAGCTCCTCGACTCCCTGGGGCGAGCAGTACTTC.

The V gene is TRBV7-3, the J gene TRBJ2-1, with TRBD2 as a possible D gene (6 bases). V shed 4 bases and J shed 6 bases, with 16 bases lying between them. Germline V CDR1 and CDR2: SGHTA, FQGTGA. This CDR3 has 15 amino acids. CDR3 amino acids: CASSSQPGTVNEQFF. CDR3 sequence (DNA): TGTGCCAGCAGCTCCCAACCCGGGACTGTCAATGAGCAGTTCTTC. Variable domain in full (rest from reference TRBV7-3 and TRBJ2-1): GAGVSQTPSNKVTEKGKYVELRCDPISGHTALYWYRQSLGQGPEFLIYFQGTGAADDSGLPNDRFFAVRPEGSVSTLKIQRTERGDSAVYLCASSSQPGTVNEQFFGPGTRLTVL.

V is TRBV27 and J is TRBJ2-1; D unclear. Trimming cost V 2 bases and J 2 bases, with 16 bases left between them. Germline V gene sequence: CDR1 MNHEY, CDR2 SMNVEV (reference sequence). The CDR3 extends over 17 amino acids. This CDR3 reads CASSLRDNLVPYNEQFF. CDR3 bases: TGTGCCAGCAGTTTAAGGGATAACCTTGTTCCCTACAATGAGCAGTTCTTC.

This clonotype occurred a few times. J is TRBJ1-1 and V is TRBV6-1, with 10 bases matching TRBD1. Losses at the gene ends were 10 bases for V and 4 bases for J; bases not matched to a gene: 12. Germline values: CDR1 MNHNS, CDR2 SASEGT. The CDR3 is 15 residues long. CDR3 loop: CATWDRGRRSTEAFF. The CDR3 DNA sequence: TGTGCCACCTGGGACAGGGGCCGGCGGAGCACTGAAGCTTTCTTT.

This clonotype was seen many times. V gene TRBV7-6 combines with J gene TRBJ2-2; maybe TRBD2 (6 bases). Germline loops: CDR1 SGHVS, CDR2 FNYEAQ. The ends were cut back, 3 bases at V and 7 bases at J, with 15 bases in the middle. The CDR3 totals 15 residues. In DNA form, the CDR3 reads TGTGCCAGCAGCTTGGTCCGGGAGTGGAACGGGGAGCTGTTTTTT. Encoded protein: CASSLVREWNGELFF. Filled out from reference TRBV7-6 and TRBJ2-2, the complete variable domain reads GAGVSQSPRYKVTKRGQDVALRCDPISGHVSLYWYRQALGQGPEFLTYFNYEAQQDKSGLPNDRFSAERPEGSISTLTIQRTEQRDSAMYRCASSLVREWNGELFFGEGSRLTVL.

V and J are TRBV6-5 and TRBJ1-4; a possible D gene is TRBD1 (6 bases). V was clipped by 6 bases and J by 3 bases, with 20 bases between them. This CDR3 is 17 amino acids long. The germline CDR1 and CDR2 sequences are MNHEY and SVGAGI. CDR3 sequence: CASRTWAGAKANEKLFF. The CDR3 region has the DNA TGTGCCAGCAGAACTTGGGCAGGGGCGAAGGCTAATGAAAAACTGTTTTTT.

In this sample, this clonotype turned up once. This chain uses TRBV3-1 with TRBJ2-7, with D possibly matching TRBD1 (6 bases). Trimming stripped 0 bases from V and 3 bases from J, with 12 bases between. The CDR3 spans 15 residues. Germline loops: CDR1 LGHDT, CDR2 YNNKEL (reference sequence). The CDR3 spells CASSQDHRALYEQYV. The CDR3 coding sequence is TGTGCCAGCAGCCAAGATCACAGGGCCCTCTACGAGCAGTACGTC.

This clonotype came up once. The genes are TRBV11-1 and TRBJ2-3, with 8 bases fitting TRBD1. Germline V gene data show CDR1 as SGHAT and CDR2 as FQDESV (reference sequence). CDR3 length equals 15 residues. The J segment lost 2 bases and the V segment lost 0 bases, leaving 1 base of the junction unmatched. CDR3 DNA sequence: TGTGCCAGCAGCTTAGCGGACAGGGTCACAGATACGCAGTATTTT. As protein: CASSLADRVTDTQYF.

This clonotype was detected only a few times. The chain employs TRBV6-1 and TRBJ1-6; D is unresolved. Germline values: CDR1 MNHNS, CDR2 SASEGT. The ends were cut back, 6 bases at V and 1 base at J, with 7 bases in the middle. This CDR3 is 14 amino acids long. CDR3: CASRKGSYNSPLHF. CDR3 DNA sequence: TGTGCCAGCAGAAAGGGATCCTATAATTCACCCCTCCACTTT.